This T cell receptor beta chain came from a study of long-term antiretroviral therapy in people with HIV. Researchers ran immunoSEQ v3.0 at survey level. Profiled with immunoSEQ multiplex PCR; TCRdb holds only in-frame clones, not every one. The sample lists some 20,000 clones, nearly 95% occurring once. As concerns this clone: As yet, its antigen is unknown.

The study, taken as a whole, reports: Dominant in the repertoire at all time points were clones expanded before ART. Among HIV repertoires, CDR3 length ranges were narrower than those of controls.

Germline loops: CDR1 SEHNR, CDR2 FQNEAQ (reference sequence). The CDR3 runs 13 residues. V dropped 2 bases and J dropped 4 bases, with 6 bases sitting between them. The sequencing used unsorted PBMCs, collected 4.4 years after starting antiretroviral therapy. The rearrangement uses TRBV7-9 and TRBJ2-1; D is undetermined. This clonotype was obtained from a woman between 45 and 60 years old with HIV. The CDR3 reads CASSLIGYNEQFF. The CDR3 nucleotides read TGTGCCAGCAGCTTAATAGGGTACAATGAGCAGTTCTTC.